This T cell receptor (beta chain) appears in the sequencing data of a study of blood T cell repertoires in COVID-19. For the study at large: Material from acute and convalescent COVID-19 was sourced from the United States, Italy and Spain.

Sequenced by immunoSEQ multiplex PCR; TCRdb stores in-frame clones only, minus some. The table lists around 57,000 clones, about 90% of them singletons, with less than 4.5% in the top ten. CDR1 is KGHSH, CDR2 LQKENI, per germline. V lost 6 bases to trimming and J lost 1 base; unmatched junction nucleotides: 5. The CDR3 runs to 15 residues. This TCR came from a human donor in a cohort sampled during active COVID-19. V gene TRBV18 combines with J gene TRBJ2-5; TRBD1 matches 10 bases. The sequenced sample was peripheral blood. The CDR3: CASSRGTGVQETQYF. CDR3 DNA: TGTGCCAGCTCCCGGGGGACAGGGGTCCAAGAGACCCAGTACTTC. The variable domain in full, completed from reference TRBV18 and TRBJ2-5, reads NAGVMQNPRHLVRRRGQEARLRCSPMKGHSHVYWYRQLPEEGLKFMVYLQKENIIDESGMPKERFSAEFPKEGPSILRIQQVVRGDSAAYFCASSRGTGVQETQYFGPGTRLLVL.